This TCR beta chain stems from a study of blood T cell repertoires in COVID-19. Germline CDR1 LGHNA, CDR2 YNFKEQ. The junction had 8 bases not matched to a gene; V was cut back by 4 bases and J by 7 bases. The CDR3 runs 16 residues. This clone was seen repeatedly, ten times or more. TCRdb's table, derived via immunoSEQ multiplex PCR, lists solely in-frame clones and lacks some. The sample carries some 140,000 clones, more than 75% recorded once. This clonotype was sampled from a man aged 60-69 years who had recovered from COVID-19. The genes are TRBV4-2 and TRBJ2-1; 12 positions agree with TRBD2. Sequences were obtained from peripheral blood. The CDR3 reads CASSPRLAGEGNEQFF. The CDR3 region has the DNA TGTGCCAGCAGCCCGCGACTAGCGGGAGAGGGGAATGAGCAGTTCTTC.